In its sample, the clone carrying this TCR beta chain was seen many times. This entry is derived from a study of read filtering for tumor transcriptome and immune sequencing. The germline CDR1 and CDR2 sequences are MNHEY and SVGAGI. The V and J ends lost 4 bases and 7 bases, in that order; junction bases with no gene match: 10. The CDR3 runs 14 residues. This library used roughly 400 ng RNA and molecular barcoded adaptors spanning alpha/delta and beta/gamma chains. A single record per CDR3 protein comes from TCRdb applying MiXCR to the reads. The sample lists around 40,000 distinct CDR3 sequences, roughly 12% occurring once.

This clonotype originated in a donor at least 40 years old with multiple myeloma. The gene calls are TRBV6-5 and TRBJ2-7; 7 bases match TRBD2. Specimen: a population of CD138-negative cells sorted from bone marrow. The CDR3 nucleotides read TGTGCCAGCAGTTGGGGGGGTCCAAGGTGGGAGCAGTACTTC. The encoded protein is CASSWGGPRWEQYF.